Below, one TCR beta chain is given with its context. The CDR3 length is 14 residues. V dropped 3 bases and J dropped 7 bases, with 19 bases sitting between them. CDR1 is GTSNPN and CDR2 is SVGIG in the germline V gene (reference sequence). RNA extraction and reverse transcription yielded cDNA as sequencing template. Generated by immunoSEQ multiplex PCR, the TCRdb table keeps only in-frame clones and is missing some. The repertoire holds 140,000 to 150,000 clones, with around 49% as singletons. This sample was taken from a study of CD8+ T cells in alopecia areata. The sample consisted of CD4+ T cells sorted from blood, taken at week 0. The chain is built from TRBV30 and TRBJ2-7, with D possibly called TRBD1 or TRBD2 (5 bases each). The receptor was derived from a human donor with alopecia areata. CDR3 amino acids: CAWREPGTVGEQYF. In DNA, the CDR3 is TGTGCCTGGAGGGAGCCCGGGACGGTGGGGGAGCAGTACTTC.